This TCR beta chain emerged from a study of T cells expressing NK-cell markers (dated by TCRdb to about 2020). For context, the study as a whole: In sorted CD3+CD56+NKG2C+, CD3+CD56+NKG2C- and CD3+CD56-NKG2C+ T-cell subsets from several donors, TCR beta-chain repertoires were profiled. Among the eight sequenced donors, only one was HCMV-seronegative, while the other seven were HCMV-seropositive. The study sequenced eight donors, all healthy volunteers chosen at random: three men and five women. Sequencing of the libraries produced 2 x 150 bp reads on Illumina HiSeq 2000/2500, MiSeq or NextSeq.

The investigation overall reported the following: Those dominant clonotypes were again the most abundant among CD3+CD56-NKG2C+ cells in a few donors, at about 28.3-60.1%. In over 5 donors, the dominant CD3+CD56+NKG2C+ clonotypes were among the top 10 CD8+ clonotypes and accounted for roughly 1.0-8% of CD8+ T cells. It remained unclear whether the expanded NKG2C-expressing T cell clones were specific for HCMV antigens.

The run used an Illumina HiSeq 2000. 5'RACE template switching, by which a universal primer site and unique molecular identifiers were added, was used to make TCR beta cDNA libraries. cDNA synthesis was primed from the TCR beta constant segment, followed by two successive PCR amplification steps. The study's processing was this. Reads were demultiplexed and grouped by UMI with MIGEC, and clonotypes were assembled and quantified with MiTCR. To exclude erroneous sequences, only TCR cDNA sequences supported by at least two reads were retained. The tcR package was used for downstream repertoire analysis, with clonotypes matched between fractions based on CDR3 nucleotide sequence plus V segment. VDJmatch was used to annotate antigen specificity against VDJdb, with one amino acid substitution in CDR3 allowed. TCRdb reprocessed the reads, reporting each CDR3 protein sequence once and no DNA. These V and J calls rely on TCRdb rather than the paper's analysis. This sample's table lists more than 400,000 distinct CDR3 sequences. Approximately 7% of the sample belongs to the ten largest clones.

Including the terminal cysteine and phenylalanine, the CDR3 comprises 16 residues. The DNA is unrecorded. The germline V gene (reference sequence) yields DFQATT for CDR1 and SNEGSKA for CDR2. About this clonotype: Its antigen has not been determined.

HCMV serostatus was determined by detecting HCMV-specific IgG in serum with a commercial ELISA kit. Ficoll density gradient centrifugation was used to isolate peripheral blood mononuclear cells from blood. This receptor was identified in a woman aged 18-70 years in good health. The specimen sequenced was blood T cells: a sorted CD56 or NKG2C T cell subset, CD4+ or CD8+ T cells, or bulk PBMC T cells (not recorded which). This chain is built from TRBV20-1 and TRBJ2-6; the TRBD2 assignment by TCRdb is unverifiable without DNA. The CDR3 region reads CSASSRTSSGANVLTF.